Following are 29 T cell receptor beta chains from one sample sequenced in a study of blood T cells in healthy people across ages. Then a second PCR, running roughly 7 to 11 cycles, was carried out with a sample-barcoded 5' primer and a J-beta primer mix. TCRdb ran MiXCR on the 5' RACE reads and lists one entry per CDR3 protein. The sample contains some 790,000 distinct CDR3 sequences, 29% of which appear only once. Sequencing was done on a sample of blood. Every receptor here comes from a woman at least 80 years old in good health.

This clonotype appeared a few times. This may arise from a read error, as a much more abundant clone is one base away. The rearrangement joins TRBV7-2 to TRBJ2-1; D call uncertain. The germline gives CDR1 SGHTA, CDR2 FQGNSA. This CDR3 comprises 13 residues. Trimming cost V 5 bases and J 12 bases, with 17 bases left between them. This CDR3 is CASSKEVGRGQFF. The CDR3 DNA is TGTGCCAGCAGCAAAGAGGTCGGCAGAGGGCAGTTCTTC.

This clonotype came up a few times. This may come from a read error, since a much larger clone is one base off. The J gene is TRBJ2-1, the V gene TRBV7-4; D gene ambiguous. CDR1 SGHVT and CDR2 SQSDAQ come from the germline V gene. V shed 1 base and J shed 5 bases, with 9 bases lying between them. The CDR3 runs to 14 residues. The CDR3 DNA follows: TGTGCCAGCAGCTTAGAAGGCAATAACAATGAGCAGTTCTTC. As protein: CASSLEGNNNEQFF. The whole variable domain, remainder taken from reference TRBV7-4 and TRBJ2-1, is GAGVSQSPRYKVAKRGRDVALRCDSISGHVTLYWYRQTLGQGSEVLTYSQSDAQRDKSGRPSGRFSAERPERSVSTLKIQRTEQGDSAVYLCASSLEGNNNEQFFGPGTRLTVL.

Notes on this clonotype: The junction departs from germline at one end; a sequencing error may be responsible. The chain couples TRBV29-1 to TRBJ2-1; 7 bases line up with TRBD1. The V gene's germline CDR1 is SQVTM and CDR2 ANQGSEA. This CDR3 has 14 residues. The CDR3 DNA is TGCAGCGCCGATTCCGGGACAGCCACCAATGGGCAGTTCTTC. Translation gives CSADSGTATNGQFF.

This clonotype was found a few times. The chain links TRBV27 to TRBJ2-2; D unresolved. The CDR3 is 15 amino acids. The germline CDR1 and CDR2 sequences are MNHEY and SMNVEV (reference sequence). Trimming shortened V by 0 bases and J by 4 bases, and 9 bases separated the two germline ends. CDR3 sequence: CASSLSRQVTGELFF. The CDR3, as DNA: TGTGCCAGCAGTTTATCGAGGCAAGTCACCGGGGAGCTGTTTTTT.

Regarding this clonotype: Given a much more abundant clone one base away, this may be a read error. The chain recombines TRBV2 with TRBJ2-1; 9 bases agree with TRBD2. Germline V lookup: CDR1 SNHLY, CDR2 FYNNEI. Trimming removed 6 bases from V and 7 bases from J; junction bases left unmatched: 4. This CDR3 contains 13 residues. Here the CDR3 reads CASRAGGKNEQFF. The CDR3 DNA sequence: TGTGCCAGCAGAGCGGGGGGTAAAAATGAGCAGTTCTTC.

Comments on this clonotype: This clone may be a read error of a much larger clone one base away. The V gene is TRBV5-6, the J gene TRBJ1-2, with D unclear. Germline CDR1 reads SGHDT; CDR2 reads YYEEEE. V was pared by 1 base and J by 4 bases, with 14 bases between. CDR3 size: 15 residues. Written as DNA, the CDR3 is TGTGCCAGCAGCTTGCCAAACTCTAACAGCTATGGCTACACCTTC. Protein product: CASSLPNSNSYGYTF.

This clonotype has more than one count but fewer than ten. The chain joins TRBV6-2 or TRBV6-3 to TRBJ1-2; D ambiguous. Trimming pared 5 bases from V and 1 base from J, leaving 20 bases between. This CDR3 comprises 17 residues. CDR1 MNHEY and CDR2 SVGEGT come from the germline V gene. In DNA, the CDR3 is TGTGCCAGCAGTCTATCTCCGGGAGAAGGAGTTAACTATGGCTACACCTTC. The encoded protein is CASSLSPGEGVNYGYTF.

J is TRBJ2-5 and V is TRBV6-1, with unresolved D. The J call may be in error: the DNA end matches TRBJ2-7 better. Per germline, CDR1 MNHNS and CDR2 SASEGT. CDR3 length equals 14 residues. CDR3 residues: CASSELIGPYEQYF. DNA of the CDR3: TGTGCCAGCAGTGAATTGATCGGACCCTACGAGCAGTACTTC.

This clonotype was seen a few times. The chain employs TRBV13 and TRBJ1-2, with D possibly matching TRBD1 (5 bases). There are 15 residues in the CDR3. CDR1 and CDR2 from the germline V gene are PRHDT and FYEKMQ (reference sequence). Trimming shortened V by 5 bases and J by 4 bases, and 17 bases separated the two germline ends. CDR3 in amino acids: CASSPREIGGYGYTF. In DNA form, the CDR3 reads TGTGCCAGCAGCCCACGGGAGATCGGGGGCTATGGCTACACCTTC.

The chain is built from TRBV2 and TRBJ1-5; D is unresolved. Trimming took 2 bases from V and 1 from J, leaving 6 bases between them. This CDR3 spans 14 amino acids. Looked up from germline, CDR1 is SNHLY and CDR2 is FYNNEI. The chain's CDR3 is CASSEHVSNQPQHF. CDR3 DNA sequence: TGTGCCAGCAGTGAACACGTAAGCAATCAGCCCCAGCATTTT.

This chain joins TRBV7-8 and TRBJ1-2, with D possibly matching TRBD1 (5 bases). Trimming pared 0 bases from V and 8 bases from J, leaving 16 bases between. The CDR3 consists of 15 residues. CDR1 is SGHVS, CDR2 FQNEAQ, per germline. The CDR3 bases are TGTGCCAGCAGCTTAGCAAGGTTGGGGGGTCGGGGCTACACCTTC. Translating it yields CASSLARLGGRGYTF.

In its sample, this clonotype was seen many times. V is TRBV6-2 or TRBV6-3 and J is TRBJ2-7; D is ambiguous. This CDR3 has 15 amino acids. V was trimmed by 2 bases and J by 0 bases, leaving 11 bases between them. From germline, CDR1 is MNHEY and CDR2 SVGEGT. CDR3 sequence (DNA): TGTGCCAGCAGTTACGAGCCAGGATACTCCTACGAGCAGTACTTC. Encoded protein: CASSYEPGYSYEQYF.

A few counts support this clonotype. The chain recombines TRBV20-1 with TRBJ2-5, with 11 bases that match TRBD2. Germline lookup yields CDR1 DFQATT and CDR2 SNEGSKA (reference sequence). Trimming took 2 bases from V and 11 from J; bases not matched to a gene: 13. This CDR3 spans 15 amino acids. In DNA, the CDR3 is TGCAGTGCTAGATTACTAGCGGGGGACCTTAATGAGCAGTACTTC. This sequence encodes CSARLLAGDLNEQYF.

This clonotype was found many times. J is TRBJ2-1 and V is TRBV2, with TRBD1 as a possible D gene (6 bases). Germline V lookup: CDR1 SNHLY, CDR2 FYNNEI. The CDR3 totals 14 residues. V lost 10 bases, J lost 5 bases, and 18 bases lay in between. The CDR3 is CATGDPLGHNEQFF. The CDR3, as DNA: TGTGCCACAGGGGATCCTCTGGGCCACAATGAGCAGTTCTTC.

This clonotype was observed at least ten times. The chain couples TRBV27 to TRBJ1-2; 8 positions agree with TRBD1. Germline assignment: CDR1 MNHEY and CDR2 SMNVEV (reference sequence). Trimming took 6 bases from V and 10 from J; bases not matched to a gene: 13. The CDR3 is 14 residues long. CDR3 sequence: CASSPQGAPGPYTF. CDR3 in DNA: TGTGCCAGCAGCCCCCAGGGGGCCCCGGGGCCCTACACCTTC.

Only one count was recorded for this clonotype. A much more abundant neighbour one base away suggests this may be a read error. The rearrangement links TRBV6-2 or TRBV6-3 to TRBJ2-4; D is uncertain. The J call may be faulty, since TRBJ2-7 better matches the DNA end. Germline V gene lookup returns CDR1 MNHEY and CDR2 SVGEGT. CDR3 size: 14 residues. The CDR3: CASKDDPTAYEQYF. The CDR3 coding sequence is TGTGCCAGCAAAGACGACCCCACGGCCTACGAGCAGTACTTC.

The rearrangement uses TRBV7-3 and TRBJ2-1; 8 nucleotides match TRBD1. Per the germline V gene, CDR1 is SGHTA and CDR2 is FQGTGA. The CDR3 extends over 16 amino acids. The junction had 10 bases not matched to a gene; V was cut back by 6 bases and J by 3 bases. CDR3 sequence (DNA): TGTGCCAGCAGTCAACGAAGGACAGGGAACTACAATGAGCAGTTCTTC. Its translation: CASSQRRTGNYNEQFF.

The CDR3 here is CSARDTNIETQFF. In nucleotides, the CDR3 is TGCAGTGCTAGAGATACGAATATAGAGACCCAGTTCTTC. V gene TRBV20-1 combines with J gene TRBJ2-1; D unclear. Germline V gene sequence: CDR1 DFQATT, CDR2 SNEGSKA (reference sequence). Trimming took off 0 bases at V and 13 bases at J, with 16 bases between the two ends. The CDR3 contains 13 residues.

This clonotype was picked up a small number of times. The V gene is TRBV20-1, the J gene TRBJ1-2; D is possibly TRBD1 (6 bases). The CDR3 has 14 residues. The germline V gene encodes CDR1 DFQATT and CDR2 SNEGSKA (reference sequence). Trimming left V 1 base short and J 6 bases short, with 15 bases between. The CDR3 DNA follows: TGCAGTGCTAGAGCGTTACAGGGTGTAGATGGCTACACCTTC. Translating gives CSARALQGVDGYTF.

V and J are TRBV28 and TRBJ2-3, with D possibly being TRBD1 or TRBD2 (5 bases each). The CDR3 is 14 amino acids. Deletions cut 6 bases from V and 6 bases from J, with 16 bases between. The germline CDR1 and CDR2 sequences are MDHEN and SYDVKM. The CDR3 is CASRRGTDPDTQYF. Written as DNA, the CDR3 is TGTGCCAGCAGGAGAGGGACCGACCCGGATACGCAGTATTTT.

This clonotype was picked up a small number of times. J is TRBJ2-7 and V is TRBV20-1; D may be TRBD1 (7 bases). The CDR3 totals 11 residues. The V end lost 6 bases, the J end lost 3 bases, and 9 bases lay between the germline ends. Germline loops: CDR1 DFQATT, CDR2 SNEGSKA (reference sequence). This CDR3 reads CSAQGGYEQYF. DNA of the CDR3: TGCAGTGCCCAGGGGGGCTACGAGCAGTACTTC.

The CDR3 loop is CASSSGTQIQETQYF. The CDR3 DNA is TGTGCCAGCAGTTCCGGGACTCAGATCCAAGAGACCCAGTACTTC. The chain has TRBV6-2 or TRBV6-3 and TRBJ2-5, with D possibly being TRBD2 (6 bases). The CDR3 totals 15 residues. The germline CDR1 and CDR2 sequences are MNHEY and SVGEGT. With 4 bases removed from V and 1 base from J, the gap between germline ends came to 13 bases.

This clonotype was counted ten times or more. The chain links TRBV7-9 to TRBJ1-1; no definite D call. Germline V gene data show CDR1 as SEHNR and CDR2 as FQNEAQ (reference sequence). The CDR3 has 14 amino acids. V dropped 4 bases and J dropped 3 bases, with 12 bases sitting between them. The CDR3 nucleotides read TGTGCCAGCAGCTACAGACCTTCGGACACTGAAGCTTTCTTT. It codes for CASSYRPSDTEAFF.

There are many counts of this clonotype. The chain links TRBV6-6 to TRBJ1-6; no reliable D call. Germline V gene data show CDR1 as MNHNY and CDR2 as SVGAGI (reference sequence). The CDR3 is 13 amino acids. V lost 4 bases and J lost 11, with 12 bases in between. This CDR3 reads CASSSTDDPPLHF. For the CDR3, the DNA is TGTGCCAGCAGTTCCACAGACGATCCACCCCTCCACTTT.

This clonotype was counted ten times or more. The chain links TRBV6-1 to TRBJ2-7, with D perhaps given as TRBD1 or TRBD2 (5 bases each). CDR1 and CDR2 (germline): MNHNS, SASEGT. V was trimmed by 9 bases and J by 7 bases, leaving 22 bases between them. The CDR3 is made up of 14 amino acids. For the CDR3, the DNA is TGTGCCAGTTTGGGACCTTTCCCTCCCTGGGAGCAGTACTTC. It translates to CASLGPFPPWEQYF.

This clonotype was found many times. The chain links TRBV6-2 or TRBV6-3 to TRBJ2-6; 9 positions match TRBD1. Germline V gene data show CDR1 as MNHEY and CDR2 as SVGEGT. Unmatched junction bases numbered 3, after V lost 0 bases and J lost 3 bases. The CDR3 is 17 amino acids. In DNA, the CDR3 is TGTGCCAGCAGTTACTCTCCGGGACAGGGTGGGGCCAACGTCCTGACTTTC. This encodes CASSYSPGQGGANVLTF.

V and J are TRBV20-1 and TRBJ1-2; 7 positions match TRBD1. J lost 2 bases, V lost 2 bases, and 2 bases had no gene match. The CDR3 is 13 amino acids. The germline V gene has CDR1 DFQATT and CDR2 SNEGSKA (reference sequence). The CDR3 bases are TGCAGTGCTAGACCCAGGGGGAACTATGGCTACACCTTC. Protein product: CSARPRGNYGYTF.

This rearrangement joins TRBV20-1 to TRBJ2-3; the match to TRBD1 covers 7 bases. The length of the CDR3 is 15 residues. The V gene end was trimmed by 3 bases and the J gene end by 4 bases; junction bases not matched to a gene: 10. Germline assignment: CDR1 DFQATT and CDR2 SNEGSKA (reference sequence). CDR3 loop: CSASRTGLSADTQYF. In DNA, the CDR3 is TGCAGTGCTAGCCGGACAGGACTTAGCGCAGATACGCAGTATTTT.

This clonotype occurred many times. The CDR3 is CASSQPPGTSGGRQEQYF. CDR3 sequence (DNA): TGTGCCAGCAGCCAGCCGCCCGGGACTAGCGGGGGGCGGCAGGAGCAGTACTTC. This chain joins TRBV4-2 and TRBJ2-7, with TRBD2 matching 15 bases. The CDR3 is 18 residues long. Trimming cost V 3 bases and J 7 bases; bases outside gene matches: 13. In germline, CDR1 is LGHNA, CDR2 YNFKEQ.